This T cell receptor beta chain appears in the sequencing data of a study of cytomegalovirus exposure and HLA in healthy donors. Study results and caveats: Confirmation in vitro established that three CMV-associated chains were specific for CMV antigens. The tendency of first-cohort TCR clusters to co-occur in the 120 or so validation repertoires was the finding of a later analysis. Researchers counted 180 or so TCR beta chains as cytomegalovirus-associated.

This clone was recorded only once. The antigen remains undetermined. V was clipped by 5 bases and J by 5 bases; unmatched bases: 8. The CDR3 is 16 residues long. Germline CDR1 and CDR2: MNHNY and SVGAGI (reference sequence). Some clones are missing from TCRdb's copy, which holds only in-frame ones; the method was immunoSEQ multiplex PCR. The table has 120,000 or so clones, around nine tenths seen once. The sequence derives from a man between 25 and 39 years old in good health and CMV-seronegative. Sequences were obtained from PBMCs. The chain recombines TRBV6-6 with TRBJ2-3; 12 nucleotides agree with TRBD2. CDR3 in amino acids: CASSGPTSGSLDTQYF. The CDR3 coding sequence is TGTGCCAGCAGTGGCCCGACTAGCGGGAGTCTAGATACGCAGTATTTT.